Below, one T cell receptor (beta chain) is given with its context. Looked up from germline, CDR1 is SGHTA and CDR2 is FQGTGA. This CDR3 is 17 amino acids long. Trimming removed 0 bases from V and 9 bases from J; junction bases left unmatched: 7. Produced via immunoSEQ multiplex PCR; TCRdb's table is partial and in-frame only. Of roughly 40,000 clones listed, over 75% are singletons. These data originate in a study of T cell changes during pregnancy in multiple sclerosis. The V gene is TRBV7-3, the J gene TRBJ2-1; 14 nucleotides align to TRBD2. The clonotype originates from a female donor with multiple sclerosis, enrolled in a pregnancy study. Sequenced material: CD4+ T cells from peripheral blood mononuclear cells, taken in the third trimester of pregnancy. The CDR3 spells CASSLTLSGTSGGEQFF. The CDR3 DNA reads TGTGCCAGCAGCTTAACGTTAAGCGGGACTAGCGGGGGTGAGCAGTTCTTC.